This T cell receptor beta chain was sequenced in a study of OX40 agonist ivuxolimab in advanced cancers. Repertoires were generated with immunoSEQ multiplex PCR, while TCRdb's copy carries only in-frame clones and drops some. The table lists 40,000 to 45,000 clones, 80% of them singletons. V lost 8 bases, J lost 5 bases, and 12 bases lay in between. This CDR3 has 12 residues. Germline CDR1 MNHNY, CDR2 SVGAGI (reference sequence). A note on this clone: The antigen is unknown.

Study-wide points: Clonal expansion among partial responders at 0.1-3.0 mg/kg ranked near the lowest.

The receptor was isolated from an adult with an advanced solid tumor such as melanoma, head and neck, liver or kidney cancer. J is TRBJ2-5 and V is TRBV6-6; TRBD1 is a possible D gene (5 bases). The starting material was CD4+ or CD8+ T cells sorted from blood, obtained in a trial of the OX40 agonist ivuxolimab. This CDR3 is CASGRSGETQYF. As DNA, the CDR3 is TGTGCCAGCGGAAGATCAGGGGAGACCCAGTACTTC.